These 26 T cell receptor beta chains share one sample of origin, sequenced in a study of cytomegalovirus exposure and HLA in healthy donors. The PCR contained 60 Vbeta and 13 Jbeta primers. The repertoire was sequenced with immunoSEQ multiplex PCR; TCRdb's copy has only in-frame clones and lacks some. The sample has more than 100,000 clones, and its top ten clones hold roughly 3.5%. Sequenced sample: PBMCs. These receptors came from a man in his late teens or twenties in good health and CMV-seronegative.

The CDR3 DNA follows: TGCGCCAGCAGCTTCAACCGGGACACTGAAGCTTTCTTT. Encoded protein: CASSFNRDTEAFF. The chain couples TRBV5-1 to TRBJ1-1; no definite D call. Germline loops: CDR1 SGHRS, CDR2 YFSETQ. The CDR3 totals 13 residues. Trimming pared 2 bases from V and 3 bases from J, leaving 8 bases between.

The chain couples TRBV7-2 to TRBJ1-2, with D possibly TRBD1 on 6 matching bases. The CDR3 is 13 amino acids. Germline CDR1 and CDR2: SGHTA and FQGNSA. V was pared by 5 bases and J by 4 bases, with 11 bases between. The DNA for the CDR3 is TGTGCCAGCAGCCTGGGACACCTCTATGGCTACACCTTC. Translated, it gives CASSLGHLYGYTF.

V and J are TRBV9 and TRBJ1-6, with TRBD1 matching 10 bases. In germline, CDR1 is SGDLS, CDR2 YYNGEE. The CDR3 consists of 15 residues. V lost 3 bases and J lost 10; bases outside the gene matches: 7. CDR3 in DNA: TGTGCCAGCAGCGGCGGGACAGGGGAACGCTCACCCCTCCACTTT. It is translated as CASSGGTGERSPLHF.

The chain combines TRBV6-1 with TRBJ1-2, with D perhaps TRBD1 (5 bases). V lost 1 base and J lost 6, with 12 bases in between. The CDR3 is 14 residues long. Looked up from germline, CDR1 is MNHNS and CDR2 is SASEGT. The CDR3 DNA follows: TGTGCCAGCAGTGAAGGGGGCGCATCGGATGGCTACACCTTC. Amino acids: CASSEGGASDGYTF.

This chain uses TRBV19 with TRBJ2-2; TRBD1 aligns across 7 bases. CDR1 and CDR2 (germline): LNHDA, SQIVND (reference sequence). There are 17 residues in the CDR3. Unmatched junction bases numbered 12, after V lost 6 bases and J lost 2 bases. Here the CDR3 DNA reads TGTGCCAGTAGCCTCTCCTCTGAGGGGGCCAACACCGGGGAGCTGTTTTTT. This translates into CASSLSSEGANTGELFF.

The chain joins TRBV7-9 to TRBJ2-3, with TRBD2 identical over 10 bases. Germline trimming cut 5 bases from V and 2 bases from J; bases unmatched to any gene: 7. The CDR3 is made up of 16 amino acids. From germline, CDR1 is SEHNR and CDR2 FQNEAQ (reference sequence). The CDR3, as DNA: TGTGCCAGCAGCATACTAGCGGGGATATCCACAGATACGCAGTATTTT. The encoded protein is CASSILAGISTDTQYF.

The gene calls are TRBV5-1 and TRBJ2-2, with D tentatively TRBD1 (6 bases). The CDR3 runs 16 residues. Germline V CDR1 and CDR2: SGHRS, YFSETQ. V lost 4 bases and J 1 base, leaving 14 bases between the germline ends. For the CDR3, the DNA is TGCGCCAGCAGCGTGGACCCGGGACAGAACACCGGGGAGCTGTTTTTT. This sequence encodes CASSVDPGQNTGELFF.

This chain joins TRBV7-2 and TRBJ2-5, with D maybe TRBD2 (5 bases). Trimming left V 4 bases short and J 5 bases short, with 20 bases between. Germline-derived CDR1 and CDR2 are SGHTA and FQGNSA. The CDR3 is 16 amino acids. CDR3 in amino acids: CASSSPQRGWMETQYF. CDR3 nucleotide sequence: TGTGCCAGCAGCTCCCCCCAGCGCGGGTGGATGGAGACCCAGTACTTC. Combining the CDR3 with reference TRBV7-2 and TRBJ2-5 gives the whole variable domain GAGVSQSPSNKVTEKGKDVELRCDPISGHTALYWYRQSLGQGLEFLIYFQGNSAPDKSGLPSDRFSAERTGGSVSTLTIQRTQQEDSAVYLCASSSPQRGWMETQYFGPGTRLLVL.

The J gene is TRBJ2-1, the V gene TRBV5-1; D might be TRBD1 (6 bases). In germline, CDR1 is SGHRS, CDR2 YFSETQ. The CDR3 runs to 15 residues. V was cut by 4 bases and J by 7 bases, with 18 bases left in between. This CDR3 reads CASSARAGGGNEQFF. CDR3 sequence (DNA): TGCGCCAGCAGCGCCCGAGCTGGGGGCGGGAATGAGCAGTTCTTC.

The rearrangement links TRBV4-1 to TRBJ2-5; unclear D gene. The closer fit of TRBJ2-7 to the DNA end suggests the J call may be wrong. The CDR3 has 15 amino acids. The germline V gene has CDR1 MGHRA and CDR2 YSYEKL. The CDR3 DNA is TGCGCCAGCAGCCCTTGGGTAGCAGCAACCTACGAGCAGTACTTC. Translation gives CASSPWVAATYEQYF.

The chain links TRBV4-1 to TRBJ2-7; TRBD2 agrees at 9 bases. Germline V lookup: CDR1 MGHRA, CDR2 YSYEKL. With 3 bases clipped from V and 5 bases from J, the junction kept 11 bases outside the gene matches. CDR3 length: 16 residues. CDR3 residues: CASSQGGSGGGDEQYF. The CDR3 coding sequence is TGCGCCAGCAGCCAGGGGGGTAGCGGGGGTGGGGACGAGCAGTACTTC.

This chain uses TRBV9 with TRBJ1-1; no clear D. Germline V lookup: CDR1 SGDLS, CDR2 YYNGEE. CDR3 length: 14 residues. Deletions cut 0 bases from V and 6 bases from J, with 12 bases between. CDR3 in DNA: TGTGCCAGCAGCGTAGTCGGGGATGTCTCTGAAGCTTTCTTT. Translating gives CASSVVGDVSEAFF.

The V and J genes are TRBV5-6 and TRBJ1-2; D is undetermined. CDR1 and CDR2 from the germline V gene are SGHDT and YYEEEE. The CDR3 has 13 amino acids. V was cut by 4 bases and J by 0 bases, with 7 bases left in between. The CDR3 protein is CASSPGTNYGYTF. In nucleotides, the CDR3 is TGTGCCAGCAGCCCGGGGACTAACTATGGCTACACCTTC.

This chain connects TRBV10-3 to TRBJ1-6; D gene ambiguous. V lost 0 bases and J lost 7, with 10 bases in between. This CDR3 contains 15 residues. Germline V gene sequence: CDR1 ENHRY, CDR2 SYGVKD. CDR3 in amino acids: CAISESTPYNSPLHF. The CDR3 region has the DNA TGTGCCATCAGTGAGTCGACACCTTACAATTCACCCCTCCACTTT.

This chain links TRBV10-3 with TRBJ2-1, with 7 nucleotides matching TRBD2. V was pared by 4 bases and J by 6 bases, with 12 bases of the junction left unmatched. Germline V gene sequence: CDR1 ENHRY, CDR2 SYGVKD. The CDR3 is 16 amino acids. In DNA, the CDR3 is TGTGCCATCAGTGCGCGCGGGAGCGAGGTTGGCAATGAGCAGTTCTTC. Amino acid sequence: CAISARGSEVGNEQFF.

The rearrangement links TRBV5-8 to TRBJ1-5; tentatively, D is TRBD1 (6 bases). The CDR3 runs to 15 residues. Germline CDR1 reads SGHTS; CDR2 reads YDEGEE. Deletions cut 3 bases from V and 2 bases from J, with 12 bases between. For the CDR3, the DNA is TGTGCCAGCAGCTCAACAGGGAGTGGCAATCAGCCCCAGCATTTT. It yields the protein CASSSTGSGNQPQHF.

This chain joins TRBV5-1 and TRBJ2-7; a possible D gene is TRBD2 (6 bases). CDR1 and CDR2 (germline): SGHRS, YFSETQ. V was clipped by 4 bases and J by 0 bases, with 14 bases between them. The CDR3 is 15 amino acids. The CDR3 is CASSGNSGDSYEQYF. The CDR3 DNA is TGCGCCAGCAGCGGTAATAGCGGTGACTCCTACGAGCAGTACTTC.

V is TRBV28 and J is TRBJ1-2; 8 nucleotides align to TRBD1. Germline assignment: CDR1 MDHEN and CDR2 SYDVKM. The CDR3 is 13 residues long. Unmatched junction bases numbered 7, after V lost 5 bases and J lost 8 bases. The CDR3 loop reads CASSLGQGDGYTF. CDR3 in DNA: TGTGCCAGCAGTCTCGGACAGGGCGACGGCTACACCTTC.

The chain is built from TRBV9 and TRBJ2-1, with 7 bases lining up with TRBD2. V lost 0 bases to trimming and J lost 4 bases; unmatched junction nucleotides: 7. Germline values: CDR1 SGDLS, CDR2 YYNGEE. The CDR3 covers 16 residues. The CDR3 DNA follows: TGTGCCAGCAGCGTAGGGACCAGCGGGACGTACAATGAGCAGTTCTTC. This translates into CASSVGTSGTYNEQFF.

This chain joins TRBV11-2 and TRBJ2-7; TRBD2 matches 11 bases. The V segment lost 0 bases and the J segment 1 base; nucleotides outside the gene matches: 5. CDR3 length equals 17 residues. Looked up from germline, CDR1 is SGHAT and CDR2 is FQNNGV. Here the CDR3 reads CASSLDLTSGNSYEQYF. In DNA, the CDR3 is TGTGCCAGCAGCTTAGATCTGACTAGCGGGAATTCCTACGAGCAGTACTTC.

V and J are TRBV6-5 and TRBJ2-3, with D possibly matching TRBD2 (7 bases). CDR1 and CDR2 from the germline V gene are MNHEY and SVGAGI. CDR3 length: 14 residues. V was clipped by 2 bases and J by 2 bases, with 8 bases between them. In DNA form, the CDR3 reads TGTGCCAGCAGTTACGCGGGGGCCACAGATACGCAGTATTTT. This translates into CASSYAGATDTQYF.

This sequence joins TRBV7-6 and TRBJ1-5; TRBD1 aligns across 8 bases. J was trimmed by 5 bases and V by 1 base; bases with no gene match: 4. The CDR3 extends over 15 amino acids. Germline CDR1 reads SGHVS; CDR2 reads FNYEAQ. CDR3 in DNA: TGTGCCAGCAGCTTAGAGGGACAGGCATATCAGCCCCAGCATTTT. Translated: CASSLEGQAYQPQHF.

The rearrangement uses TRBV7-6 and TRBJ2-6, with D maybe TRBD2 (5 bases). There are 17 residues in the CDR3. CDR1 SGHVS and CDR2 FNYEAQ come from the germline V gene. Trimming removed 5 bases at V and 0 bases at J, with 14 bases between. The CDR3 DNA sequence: TGTGCCAGCAGCCCTACCGGGATCATCTCTGGGGCCAACGTCCTGACTTTC. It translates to CASSPTGIISGANVLTF.

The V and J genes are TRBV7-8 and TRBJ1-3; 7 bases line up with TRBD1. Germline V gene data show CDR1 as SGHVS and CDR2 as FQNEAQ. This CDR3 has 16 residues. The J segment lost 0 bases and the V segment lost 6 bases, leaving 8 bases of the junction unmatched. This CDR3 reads CASRFDRAFSGNTIYF. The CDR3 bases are TGTGCCAGCAGATTTGACAGGGCCTTCTCTGGAAACACCATATATTTT.

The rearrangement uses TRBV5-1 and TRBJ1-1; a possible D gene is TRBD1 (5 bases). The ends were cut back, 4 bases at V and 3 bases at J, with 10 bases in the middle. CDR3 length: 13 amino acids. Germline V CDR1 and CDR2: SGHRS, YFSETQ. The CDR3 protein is CASSLRVDTEAFF. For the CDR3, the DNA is TGCGCCAGCAGCCTCAGGGTAGACACTGAAGCTTTCTTT.

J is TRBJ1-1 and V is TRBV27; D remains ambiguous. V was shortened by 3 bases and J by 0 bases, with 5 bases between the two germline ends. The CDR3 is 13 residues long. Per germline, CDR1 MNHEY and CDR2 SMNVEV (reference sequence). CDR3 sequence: CASSLGMNTEAFF. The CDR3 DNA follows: TGTGCCAGCAGTTTGGGCATGAACACTGAAGCTTTCTTT.